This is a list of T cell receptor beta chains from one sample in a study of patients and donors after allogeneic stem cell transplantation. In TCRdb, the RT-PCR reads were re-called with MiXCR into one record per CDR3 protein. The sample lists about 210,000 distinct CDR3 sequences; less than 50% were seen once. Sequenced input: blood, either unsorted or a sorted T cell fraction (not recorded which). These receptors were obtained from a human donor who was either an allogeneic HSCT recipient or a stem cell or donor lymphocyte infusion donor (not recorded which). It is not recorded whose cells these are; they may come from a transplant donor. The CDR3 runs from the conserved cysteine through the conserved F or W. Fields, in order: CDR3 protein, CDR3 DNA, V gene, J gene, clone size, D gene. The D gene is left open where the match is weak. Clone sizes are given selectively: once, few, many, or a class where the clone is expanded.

CAWSVHQANTDTQYF	TGTGCCTGGAGTGTACATCAAGCGAACACAGATACGCAGTATTTT	TRBV30	TRBJ2-3	few	-
CSVGKLGSDEQFF	TGCAGCGTTGGAAAATTGGGATCAGATGAGCAGTTCTTC	TRBV29-1	TRBJ2-1	-	-
CASSQVPENYGYTF	TGTGCCAGCAGCCAAGTACCAGAAAACTATGGCTACACCTTC	TRBV3-1	TRBJ1-2	-	-
CASSWDGRDTEAFF	TGTGCCAGCAGTTGGGACGGTCGAGACACTGAAGCTTTCTTT	TRBV27	TRBJ1-1	few	-
CASSLFSGRGSPLHF	TGTGCCAGCAGCTTATTTTCAGGGAGAGGCTCACCCCTCCACTTT	TRBV5-5	TRBJ1-6	few	-
CASSSGTGRINEQYF	TGTGCCAGCAGCTCCGGGACAGGGCGGATCAACGAGCAGTACTTC	TRBV6-6	TRBJ2-7	-	TRBD1
CASSLGIASNEQYF	TGCGCCAGCAGCCTGGGAATCGCGTCCAACGAGCAGTACTTC	TRBV5-1	TRBJ2-7	-	-
CASSISRRSGQPQHF	TGTGCCAGCAGCATTAGTAGGAGATCCGGACAGCCCCAGCATTTT	TRBV12-3/TRBV12-4	TRBJ1-5	few	-
CAISESGLHQSNTGELFF	TGTGCCATCAGTGAGTCGGGACTCCACCAATCGAACACCGGGGAGCTGTTTTTT	TRBV10-3	TRBJ2-2	few	-
CSARDYGRVRLETEAFF	TGCAGTGCTAGAGATTATGGAAGGGTTAGACTTGAGACTGAAGCTTTCTTT	TRBV20-1	TRBJ1-1	-	-
CASSQVTQVGDWKPEQYF	TGCGCCAGCAGCCAAGTCACTCAGGTGGGGGACTGGAAGCCCGAGCAGTACTTC	TRBV4-1	TRBJ2-7	-	-
CASSGDGTNEKLFF	TGTGCCAGCAGCGGGGACGGTACTAATGAAAAACTGTTTTTT	TRBV12-3/TRBV12-4	TRBJ1-4	-	-
CASSLVDSYGGYTF	TGTGCCAGCAGTTTAGTGGACAGTTACGGTGGCTACACCTTC	TRBV12-3/TRBV12-4	TRBJ1-2	few	-
CACGQGLYGNTIYF	TGTGCCTGTGGGCAGGGACTGTATGGAAACACCATATATTTT	TRBV28	TRBJ1-3	-	-
CASSYRDTRSGYTF	TGTGCCAGCAGTTACCGGGACACCCGGTCTGGCTACACCTTC	TRBV6-5	TRBJ1-2	-	-
CASSLEPRANGYTF	TGCGCCAGCAGCTTGGAGCCCAGGGCGAATGGCTACACCTTC	TRBV5-1	TRBJ1-2	few	-
CASSPPGTGRQPQHF	TGTGCCAGCTCACCTCCCGGGACAGGGCGTCAGCCCCAGCATTTT	TRBV18	TRBJ1-5	medium-sized	TRBD1
CASSLGTESNYGYTF	TGCGCCAGCAGCTTGGGGACAGAGTCTAACTATGGCTACACCTTC	TRBV5-1	TRBJ1-2	few	-
CASSWGTGNSSPLHF	TGTGCCAGCAGCTGGGGGACAGGTAACTCATCACCCCTCCACTTT	TRBV7-9	TRBJ1-6	many	TRBD1
CSASPTAVNTEAFF	TGCAGTGCTAGCCCAACAGCTGTGAACACTGAAGCTTTCTTT	TRBV20-1	TRBJ1-1	few	-
CAISVRQSEAFF	TGTGCCATCAGTGTACGACAGTCCGAAGCTTTCTTT	TRBV10-3	TRBJ1-1	-	-
CASRRQGATYSNQPQHF	TGTGCCAGCAGACGACAGGGGGCCACGTATAGCAATCAGCCCCAGCATTTT	TRBV12-3/TRBV12-4	TRBJ1-5	-	TRBD1
CSAVARDHQPQHF	TGCAGTGCTGTGGCCAGGGACCATCAGCCCCAGCATTTT	TRBV20-1	TRBJ1-5	-	-
CASSPKATWTEAFF	TGCGCCAGCAGCCCAAAGGCTACGTGGACTGAAGCTTTCTTT	TRBV4-1	TRBJ1-1	few	-
CSVGAEEQYF	TGCAGCGTTGGGGCAGAAGAGCAGTACTTC	TRBV29-1	TRBJ2-7	-	-
CASSLGYRQNYGYTF	TGTGCCAGCAGTTTAGGGTACAGACAAAACTATGGCTACACCTTC	TRBV12-3/TRBV12-4	TRBJ1-2	-	-
CASSSPSGVTDTQYF	TGTGCCAGCAGCTCCCCTAGCGGGGTGACAGATACGCAGTATTTT	TRBV7-2	TRBJ2-3	-	TRBD2
CAISEQTGGTQPQHF	TGTGCCATCAGTGAACAGACAGGGGGGACCCAGCCCCAGCATTTT	TRBV10-3	TRBJ1-5	few	TRBD1
CSARVRALYEQYF	TGCAGTGCTAGGGTCAGGGCCCTCTACGAGCAGTACTTC	TRBV20-1	TRBJ2-7	few	-
CASSYSTQQGYGYTF	TGTGCCAGCAGTTACTCCACCCAACAAGGGTATGGCTACACCTTC	TRBV6-6	TRBJ1-2	-	-
CASSTTPGRNQPQHF	TGCGCCAGCAGTACTACCCCAGGGCGGAATCAACCCCAGCATTTT	TRBV5-1	TRBJ1-5	-	-
CASSPGVNEQYF	TGTGCCAGCTCACCAGGTGTGAACGAGCAGTACTTC	TRBV18	TRBJ2-7	-	-
CSALLAGVSNEQFF	TGCAGTGCCTTGTTAGCGGGGGTCTCCAATGAGCAGTTCTTC	TRBV20-1	TRBJ2-1	-	TRBD2
CSASRDEASPLHF	TGCAGTGCTTCCAGGGATGAGGCGTCACCCCTCCACTTT	TRBV20-1	TRBJ1-6	few	-
CATSVSWTATNEKLFF	TGTGCCACCAGCGTATCCTGGACGGCAACTAATGAAAAACTGTTTTTT	TRBV15	TRBJ1-4	-	-
CASSEGYLETQYF	TGCGCCAGCAGCGAAGGTTACCTAGAGACCCAGTACTTC	TRBV5-1	TRBJ2-5	-	-
CATSSLPTDTQYF	TGTGCCACCAGCAGCCTCCCGACAGATACGCAGTATTTT	TRBV15	TRBJ2-3	few	-
CASSQGGQGRDYGYTF	TGCGCCAGCAGCCAGGGCGGACAGGGACGGGACTATGGCTACACCTTC	TRBV4-1	TRBJ1-2	-	TRBD1
CATSREIQNTGELFF	TGTGCCACCAGCAGAGAGATACAGAACACCGGGGAGCTGTTTTTT	TRBV15	TRBJ2-2	once	-
CASSFGTGTAAFF	TGTGCCAGCAGTTTTGGGACAGGAACAGCAGCTTTCTTT	TRBV12-3/TRBV12-4	TRBJ1-1	-	TRBD1
CASSPGTAGYTF	TGTGCCAGCAGTCCTGGGACCGCGGGCTACACCTTC	TRBV12-3/TRBV12-4	TRBJ1-2	many	-
CASSLEWTSGGARTDTQYF	TGTGCCAGCAGTCTAGAGTGGACTAGCGGGGGGGCCCGCACAGATACGCAGTATTTT	TRBV7-2	TRBJ2-3	few	TRBD2
CASSPVGRQGITEAFF	TGTGCCAGCAGCCCCGTGGGGAGGCAGGGGATCACTGAAGCTTTCTTT	TRBV5-6	TRBJ1-1	-	-
CATSDLTSPGYTF	TGTGCCACCAGTGATCTGACGTCTCCTGGCTACACCTTC	TRBV24-1	TRBJ1-2	many	-
CASSFGQTNTEAFF	TGTGCCAGCAGCTTCGGACAGACGAACACTGAAGCTTTCTTT	TRBV11-2	TRBJ1-1	-	-
CATGDGNQPQHF	TGTGCCACCGGGGACGGCAATCAGCCCCAGCATTTT	TRBV10-3	TRBJ1-5	medium-sized	-
CSVRTGKGWGYTF	TGCAGCGTTAGAACAGGGAAAGGCTGGGGCTACACCTTC	TRBV29-1	TRBJ1-2	-	-
CASSLAPGGRNEKLFF	TGTGCCAGCAGTTTAGCCCCGGGAGGGAGGAATGAAAAACTGTTTTTT	TRBV7-9	TRBJ1-4	few	-
CASREPGQNSGANVLTF	TGTGCCAGCAGGGAACCTGGACAGAACTCTGGGGCCAACGTCCTGACTTTC	TRBV5-6	TRBJ2-6	few	-
CASSQQGTGSGKLFF	TGCGCCAGCAGCCAGCAAGGGACAGGGAGCGGAAAACTGTTTTTT	TRBV4-1	TRBJ1-4	-	TRBD1
CASSPPRNEKLFF	TGTGCCAGCTCACCACCTCGGAATGAAAAACTGTTTTTT	TRBV18	TRBJ1-4	-	-
CSARFGAFPPDGEQYF	TGCAGTGCTAGATTTGGGGCATTCCCCCCTGATGGCGAGCAGTACTTC	TRBV20-1	TRBJ2-7	few	-
CGAGAPYSNQPQHF	TGTGGGGCGGGGGCACCCTATAGCAATCAGCCCCAGCATTTT	TRBV19	TRBJ1-5	-	-
CAISRDGILNTEAFF	TGTGCCATCAGCCGGGACGGAATTTTGAACACTGAAGCTTTCTTT	TRBV10-3	TRBJ1-1	few	-
CASGSSGEETQYF	TGTGCCAGCGGGTCTAGCGGGGAAGAGACCCAGTACTTC	TRBV6-5	TRBJ2-5	-	TRBD2
CSVEVEGPPGPQHF	TGCAGCGTTGAAGTCGAAGGCCCCCCAGGGCCCCAGCATTTT	TRBV29-1	TRBJ1-5	few	-
CASTWGPGERQPQHF	TGTGCCAGCACCTGGGGGCCGGGGGAGAGACAGCCCCAGCATTTT	TRBV12-3/TRBV12-4	TRBJ1-5	once	-
CASSAGTFKETQYF	TGCGCCAGCAGCGCCGGGACATTCAAAGAGACCCAGTACTTC	TRBV5-1	TRBJ2-5	-	-